This T cell receptor beta chain was recovered during a study of response to subunit inactivated influenza vaccine. Looked up from germline, CDR1 is SEHNR and CDR2 is FQNEAQ (reference sequence). V was cut by 2 bases and J by 4 bases, with 14 bases left in between. The CDR3 runs to 15 residues. Study-level findings and limits: Only a handful of new T cells, the authors suggested, are recruited with each seasonal influenza vaccination.

This clonotype has only a few counts. Its antigen is unknown. Each CDR3 protein is one row after TCRdb ran MiXCR on the RT-PCR reads. This sample has hundreds of thousands of distinct CDR3 sequences, with under 15% found just once. The TCR comes from a man between 45 and 60 years old who received an inactivated influenza vaccine. The rearrangement uses TRBV7-9 and TRBJ1-2; D is unresolved. The source was PBMCs from blood, collected about 6 weeks after vaccination. For the CDR3, the DNA is TGTGCCAGCAGCTTATGGACGGATAGGTTCTATGGCTACACCTTC. The encoded protein is CASSLWTDRFYGYTF.